This T cell receptor beta chain is drawn from a study of identical twins. At least ten counts were recorded for this clonotype. TCRdb reprocessed the 5' RACE reads with MiXCR, giving one entry per CDR3 protein. This repertoire shows a few hundred thousand distinct CDR3 sequences, 15% to 20% found once; its top ten account for 12%. Per the germline V gene, CDR1 is LGHDT and CDR2 is YNNKEL (reference sequence). The CDR3 consists of 18 residues. V was pared by 2 bases and J by 1 base, with 18 bases between. Sequenced material: naive T cells sorted from blood. V is TRBV3-1 and J is TRBJ1-5, with a tentative D call TRBD1 (5 bases). This sequence was found in a middle-aged man in good health. In DNA form, the CDR3 reads TGTGCCAGCAGCCAATTTTCACCTTCGGGACCCAGCAATCAGCCCCAGCATTTT. It yields the protein CASSQFSPSGPSNQPQHF.